This TCR beta chain emerged from a study of OX40 agonist ivuxolimab in advanced cancers. Across the whole study: Dose-escalation patients suffered from hepatocellular carcinoma, melanoma, renal cell or head and neck cancer. Eligibility admitted prior anti-PD-1, anti-PD-L1 or anti-CTLA-4 therapy; approximately 40% had some.

The CDR3 has 13 amino acids. V lost 0 bases, J lost 6 bases, and 8 bases lay in between. CDR1 is MNHEY and CDR2 is SMNVEV in the germline V gene (reference sequence). Study conclusions and caveats: Among T cells, CD8+ cells averaged more expanded clones than CD4+ cells.

This table comes from immunoSEQ multiplex PCR, and its TCRdb copy is limited to in-frame clones, with some not included. The sample carries about 40,000 clones, 82% recorded once. Collection of blood occurred at baseline, at cycle 4 day 1, and at cycle 7 day 1. A remark on this clone: Its specificity is not known.

The TCR originated in an adult with an advanced solid tumor such as melanoma, head and neck, liver or kidney cancer. This specimen consisted of CD4+ or CD8+ T cells sorted from blood, obtained in a trial of the OX40 agonist ivuxolimab. The chain couples TRBV27 to TRBJ1-2, with D perhaps matching TRBD1 (5 bases). CDR3 protein: CASSLSGTHGYTF. For the CDR3, the DNA is TGTGCCAGCAGTTTATCAGGGACGCATGGCTACACCTTC.